This TCR beta chain was profiled in a study of blood T cell repertoires in COVID-19. TCRdb's table, derived via immunoSEQ multiplex PCR, lists solely in-frame clones and lacks some. The repertoire holds around 120,000 clones, with roughly 89% as singletons. The V gene's germline CDR1 is SGHTA and CDR2 FQGNSA. The length of the CDR3 is 16 residues. V gave up 5 bases and J gave up 7 bases; unmatched junction bases: 9. The genes are TRBV7-2 and TRBJ2-5; TRBD2 matches 14 bases. The sample was peripheral blood. This clonotype was obtained from a woman in her sixties or seventies with COVID-19, enrolled during active disease. The CDR3 loop reads CASSRGTSGGLGTQYF. As DNA, the CDR3 is TGTGCCAGCAGCCGTGGGACTAGCGGGGGTTTAGGGACCCAGTACTTC.